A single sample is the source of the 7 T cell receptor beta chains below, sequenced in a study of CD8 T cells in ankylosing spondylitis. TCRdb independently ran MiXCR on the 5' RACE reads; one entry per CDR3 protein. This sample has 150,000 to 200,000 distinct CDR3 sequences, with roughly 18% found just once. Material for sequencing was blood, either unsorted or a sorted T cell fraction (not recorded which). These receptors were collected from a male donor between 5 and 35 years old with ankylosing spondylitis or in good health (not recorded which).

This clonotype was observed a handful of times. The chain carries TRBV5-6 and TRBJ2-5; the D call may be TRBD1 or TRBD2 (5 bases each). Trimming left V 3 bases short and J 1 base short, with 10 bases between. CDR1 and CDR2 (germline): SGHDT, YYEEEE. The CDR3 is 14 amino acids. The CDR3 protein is CASSSWDLQETQYF. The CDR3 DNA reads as TGTGCCAGCAGCTCCTGGGACCTCCAAGAGACCCAGTACTTC.

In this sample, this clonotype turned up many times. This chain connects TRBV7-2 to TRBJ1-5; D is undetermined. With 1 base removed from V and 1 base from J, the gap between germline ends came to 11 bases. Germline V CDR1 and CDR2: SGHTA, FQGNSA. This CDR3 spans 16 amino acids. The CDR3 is CASSLGGLRSNQPQHF. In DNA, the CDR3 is TGTGCCAGCAGCTTAGGCGGGTTACGGAGCAATCAGCCCCAGCATTTT.

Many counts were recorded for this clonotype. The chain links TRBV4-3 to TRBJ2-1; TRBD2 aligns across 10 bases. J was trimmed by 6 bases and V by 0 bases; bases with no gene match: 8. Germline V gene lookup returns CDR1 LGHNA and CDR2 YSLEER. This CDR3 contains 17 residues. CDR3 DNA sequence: TGCGCCAGCAGCCAAGATCTAGCGGGAGCTCTGGGCAATGAGCAGTTCTTC. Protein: CASSQDLAGALGNEQFF.

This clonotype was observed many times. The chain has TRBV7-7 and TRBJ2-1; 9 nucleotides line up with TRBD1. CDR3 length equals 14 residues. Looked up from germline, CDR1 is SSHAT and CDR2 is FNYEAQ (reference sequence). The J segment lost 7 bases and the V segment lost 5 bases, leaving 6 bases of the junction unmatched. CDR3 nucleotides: TGTGCCAGCAGCCCAGGGACAGGGAGTAATGAGCAGTTCTTC. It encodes CASSPGTGSNEQFF.

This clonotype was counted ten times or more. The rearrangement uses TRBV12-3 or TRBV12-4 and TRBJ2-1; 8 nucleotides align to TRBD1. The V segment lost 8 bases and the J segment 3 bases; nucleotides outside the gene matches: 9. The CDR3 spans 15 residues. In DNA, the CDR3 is TGTGCCAGCCGAGTTACAGGGGGTATCTACAATGAGCAGTTCTTC. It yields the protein CASRVTGGIYNEQFF.

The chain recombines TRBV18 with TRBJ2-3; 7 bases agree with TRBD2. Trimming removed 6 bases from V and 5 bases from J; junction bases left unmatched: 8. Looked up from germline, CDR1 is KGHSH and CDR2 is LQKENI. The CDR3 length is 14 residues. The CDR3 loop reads CASSTEAGLDTQYF. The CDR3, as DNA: TGTGCCAGCTCTACGGAAGCGGGACTAGATACGCAGTATTTT.

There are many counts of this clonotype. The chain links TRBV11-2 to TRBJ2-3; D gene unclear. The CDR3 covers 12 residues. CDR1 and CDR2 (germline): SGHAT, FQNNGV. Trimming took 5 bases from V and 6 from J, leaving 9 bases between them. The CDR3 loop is CASSTSLDTQYF. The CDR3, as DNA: TGTGCCAGCAGCACCTCCCTTGATACGCAGTATTTT.